This T cell receptor (beta chain) is from a study of shared clonotypes between healthy human individuals (dated by TCRdb to 2020 to 2022). About the full investigation: Two women and a few men aged 18 to 49 years were included in the cohort. To increase sequencing depth and limit assay-specific biases, TCR repertoire library preparation and sequencing were carried out by different laboratories using diverse techniques. To estimate repertoire size and how much clonotype sharing occurs between individuals, the study deeply sequenced the blood TCR repertoires of several healthy adults. For each donor, three plates each were used for CD4 naive and CD4 memory, two plates were used for CD8 naive, and one plate was used for CD8 memory. Leukapheresis yielded between about 0.85 and 10 billion PBMCs per donor.

Note on this clone: Its antigen has not been determined. No base quality information exists; no much larger clone differs at one position.

Using the deep immunoSEQ assay, TCR CDR3 regions were amplified from genomic DNA by multiplex PCR. Extracted genomic DNA from each cell subset was spread evenly across all wells of several immunoSEQ 96-well plates, with each plate serving as a replicate. For sorted subsets, 200 ng of genomic DNA, equivalent to some 30,000 T cell genomes, went into each replicate PCR. Purified libraries were quantified with a Qubit 3.0 fluorometer, sized on a Bioanalyzer 2100, and re-quantified with the KAPA Library Quantification kit. Every immunoSEQ 96-well plate was sequenced on a dedicated single-read 150-cycle Illumina NextSeq 550 flow cell. Under the source paper's analysis protocol: Because the immunoSEQ output held only junctional sequences and lacked quality scores, the filtering could not match the filtering applied to full-length reads. To assign V/J genes and CDR3, sequences were annotated against IMGT germline references using PyIR, a Python wrapper for IgBLAST v1.9. Reads with weak V/J assignments (E-value above 1e-6), missing CDR3, stop codons, out-of-frame junctions, or ambiguous translated residues were removed. V3J clonotypes were defined by identical inferred V gene, J gene, and CDR3 amino acid sequence. To compute the percentage overlap between repertoires, the number of shared unique clonotypes was divided by the size of the smaller repertoire. Richness of each repertoire was evaluated using RTK rarefaction, the Chao1 estimator, and Recon v2.1 estimates of unobserved clonotypes. OLGA was used to compute generation probabilities for all TCRbeta clonotypes that the gDNA method yielded from four donors. In its TCRdb copy, this immuneACCESS table keeps in-frame sequences only and misses some clones. Where compared with another copy, unresolved V genes explain less than half of these, and the others have no known cause. The D gene and trimming were derived from the DNA, and the V and J assignments and clone size from that table. The sample table lists nearly 1,000,000 clones, approximately 80% of them with a count of one. Over 1.3% of the sample comes from the top ten.

V has 1 base trimmed and J has 2 bases trimmed; junction bases matching no gene number 3. According to the germline V gene, CDR1 reads SGHRS and CDR2 reads YFSETQ. From the cysteine up to the phenylalanine, the CDR3 has a length of 14 residues. The only DNA kept is the CDR3, 42 bases in frame from the first base. The donors were healthy, HIV-negative adults with no recently reported acute infections or vaccinations. Every donor was a Caucasian adult residing in Nashville, Tennessee, USA. CD4+ T cells were enriched through magnetic negative selection, after which naive cells were positively selected on CD45RA and the remaining negative fraction served as the memory subset. Blood was obtained by leukapheresis, after which PBMCs were separated by Ficoll-Histopaque density gradient centrifugation and cryopreserved in liquid nitrogen vapor phase. Purity and quantity of every magnetically sorted T cell population were checked by analytical flow cytometry. Genomic DNA was isolated from each sorted fraction and quantified by UV absorbance on a Nanodrop 2000c.

Summary of the overall study and its limitations: Compared with non-shared clonotypes, the clonotypes found in all four sorted-subset donors had higher generation probabilities. Pairwise subsampling indicated that sequencing depth was expected to affect the degree of clonotype sharing among donors. The small number of donors limited the genetic and exposure-history diversity represented. Larger estimated clonotype richness was generally found for naive subsets than for memory subsets. Only blood was sampled, and tissue TCR repertoires likely differ from those in blood. Incomplete sequencing was indicated by rarefaction of sorted-subset datasets, despite the large sequencing depth. Sharing across a handful of donors was observed for around 5% of naive CD4, 3% to 3.5% of naive CD8, 2% to 2.5% of memory CD4, and less than 0.45% of memory CD8 clonotypes.

Sequenced: memory CD4+ T cells sorted from blood. Taken with the paper, the label for cell subset or site translates to: CD45RA-negative fraction. This sequence uses TRBV5-1 and TRBJ2-7; 7 central nucleotides agree with TRBD2. The sequence came from a man in his late teens or twenties in good health. The sequenced DNA: TGCGCCAGCAGCTTGTGGCGGGGGACCTACGAGCAGTACTTC. This translates into CASSLWRGTYEQYF.